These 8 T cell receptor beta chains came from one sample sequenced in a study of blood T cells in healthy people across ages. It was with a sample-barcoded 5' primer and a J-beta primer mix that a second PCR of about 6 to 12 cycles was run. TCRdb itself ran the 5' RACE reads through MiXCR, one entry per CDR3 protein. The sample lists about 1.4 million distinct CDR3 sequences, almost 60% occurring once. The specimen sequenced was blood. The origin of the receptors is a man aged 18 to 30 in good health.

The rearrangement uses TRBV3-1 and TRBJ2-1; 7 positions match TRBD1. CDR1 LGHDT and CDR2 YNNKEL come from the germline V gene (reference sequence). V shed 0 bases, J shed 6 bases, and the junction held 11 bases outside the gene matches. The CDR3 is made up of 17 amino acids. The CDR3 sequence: CASSQELYRGPRNEQFF. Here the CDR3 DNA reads TGTGCCAGCAGCCAAGAGCTATACAGGGGCCCCCGCAATGAGCAGTTCTTC.

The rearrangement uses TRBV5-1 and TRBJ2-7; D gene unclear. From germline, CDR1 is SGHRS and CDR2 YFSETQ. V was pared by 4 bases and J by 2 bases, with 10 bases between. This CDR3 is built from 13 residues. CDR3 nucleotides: TGCGCCAGCAGCAGTACCAATCCCTACGAGCAGTACTTC. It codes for CASSSTNPYEQYF. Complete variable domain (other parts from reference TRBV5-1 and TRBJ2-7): KAGVTQTPRYLIKTRGQQVTLSCSPISGHRSVSWYQQTPGQGLQFLFEYFSETQRNKGNFPGRFSGRQFSNSRSEMNVSTLELGDSALYLCASSSTNPYEQYFGPGTRLTVT.

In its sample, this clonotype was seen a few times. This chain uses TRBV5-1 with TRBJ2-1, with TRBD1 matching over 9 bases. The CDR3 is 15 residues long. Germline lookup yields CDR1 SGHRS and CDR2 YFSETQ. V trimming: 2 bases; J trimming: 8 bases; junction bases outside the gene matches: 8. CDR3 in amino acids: CASSLLGQGVDEQFF. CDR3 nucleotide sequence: TGCGCCAGCAGCTTACTGGGACAGGGCGTCGATGAGCAGTTCTTC.

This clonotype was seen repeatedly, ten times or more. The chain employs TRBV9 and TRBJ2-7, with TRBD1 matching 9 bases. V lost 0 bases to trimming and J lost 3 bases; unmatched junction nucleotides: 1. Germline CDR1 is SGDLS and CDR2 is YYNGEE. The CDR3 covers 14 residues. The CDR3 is CASSVGGQGYEQYF. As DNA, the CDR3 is TGTGCCAGCAGCGTAGGGGGACAGGGCTACGAGCAGTACTTC.

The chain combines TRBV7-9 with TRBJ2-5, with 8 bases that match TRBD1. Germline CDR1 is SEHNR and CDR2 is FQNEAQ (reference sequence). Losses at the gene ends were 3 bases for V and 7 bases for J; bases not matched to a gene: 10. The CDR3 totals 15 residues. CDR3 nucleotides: TGTGCCAGCAGCTTGCTCGACAGGGGTGATACGACCCAGTACTTC. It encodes CASSLLDRGDTTQYF.

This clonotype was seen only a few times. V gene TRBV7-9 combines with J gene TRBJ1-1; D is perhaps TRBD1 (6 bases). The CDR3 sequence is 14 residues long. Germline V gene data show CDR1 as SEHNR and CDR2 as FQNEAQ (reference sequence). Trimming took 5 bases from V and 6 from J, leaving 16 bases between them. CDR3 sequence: CASSPVGGLAEAFF. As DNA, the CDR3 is TGTGCCAGCAGCCCTGTGGGGGGGCTCGCTGAAGCTTTCTTT.

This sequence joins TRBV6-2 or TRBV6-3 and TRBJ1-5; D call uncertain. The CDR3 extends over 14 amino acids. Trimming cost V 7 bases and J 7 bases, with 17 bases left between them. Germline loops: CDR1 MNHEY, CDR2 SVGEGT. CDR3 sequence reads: CASNHGTGRQPQHF. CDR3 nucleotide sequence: TGTGCCAGCAACCACGGTACGGGCCGGCAGCCCCAGCATTTT.

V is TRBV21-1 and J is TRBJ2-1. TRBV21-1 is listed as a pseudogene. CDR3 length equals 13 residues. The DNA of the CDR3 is TGTGCCCTACACTTCAAGCAGTACAATGAGCAGTTCTTC. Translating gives CALHFKQYNEQFF.